This T cell receptor beta chain stems from a study of response to subunit inactivated influenza vaccine. Broader study findings: Researchers suggested that each seasonal influenza vaccination recruits few new T cells.

On this clonotype itself: Its antigen remains unknown.

TCRdb redid the calling of the RT-PCR reads with MiXCR, one entry per CDR3 protein. This sample has under 950,000 distinct CDR3 sequences, with about 20% found just once. V dropped 1 base and J dropped 0; count of bases not matched to a gene: 2. The CDR3 totals 16 residues. CDR1 and CDR2 (germline): SGHVS, FNYEAQ. The sample in question was PBMCs from blood, obtained about 5 days after vaccination. This TCR was sampled from a man in his forties or fifties who received an inactivated influenza vaccine. J is TRBJ1-5 and V is TRBV7-6; TRBD1 aligns across 8 bases. The CDR3 loop reads CASSLEQGASNQPQHF. The CDR3 DNA is TGTGCCAGCAGCTTAGAGCAGGGGGCTAGCAATCAGCCCCAGCATTTT.